The 18 T cell receptor beta chains listed next were all sequenced from one sample in a study of CD8 T cells in Susac syndrome. An amount of RNA that ranged from roughly 0.45 to 1 ug was reverse transcribed with random hexamers. One entry per CDR3 protein results from TCRdb running MiXCR on the immunoSEQ multiplex PCR reads. This sample yields around 170,000 distinct CDR3 sequences, of which approximately 95% are seen a single time; approximately 0.12% belongs to the top ten. The sequenced sample was CD4+ T cells from PBMCs. The receptors come from a human donor with Susac syndrome.

The chain employs TRBV14 and TRBJ1-2; no definite D call. The germline V gene encodes CDR1 SGHDN and CDR2 FVKESK. The V and J ends lost 1 base and 5 bases respectively, with 8 bases between them. The CDR3 is 13 amino acids. CDR3 DNA sequence: TGTGCCAGCAGCCAAGTACGGCAGTATGGCTACACCTTC. Protein sequence: CASSQVRQYGYTF.

V gene TRBV4-2 combines with J gene TRBJ2-5; 11 bases line up with TRBD2. The CDR3 spans 15 residues. V shed 3 bases, J shed 1 base, and the junction held 1 base outside the gene matches. Germline CDR1 is LGHNA and CDR2 is YNFKEQ. This CDR3 reads CASSQLAGGQETQYF. The CDR3 DNA sequence: TGTGCCAGCAGCCAGCTAGCGGGGGGCCAAGAGACCCAGTACTTC.

The chain links TRBV9 to TRBJ1-1; weak D call: TRBD1 (6 bases). This CDR3 is built from 17 residues. V lost 4 bases, J lost 2 bases, and 21 bases lay in between. Germline lookup yields CDR1 SGDLS and CDR2 YYNGEE. CDR3 in amino acids: CASSPQGGGLLNTEAFF. The CDR3 DNA reads TGTGCCAGCAGCCCGCAGGGTGGGGGGCTACTTAACACTGAAGCTTTCTTT. Together with reference TRBV9 and TRBJ1-1, the CDR3 gives the full variable domain: DSGVTQTPKHLITATGQRVTLRCSPRSGDLSVYWYQQSLDQGLQFLIQYYNGEERAKGNILERFSAQQFPDLHSELNLSSLELGDSALYFCASSPQGGGLLNTEAFFGQGTRLTVV.

The chain has TRBV20-1 and TRBJ2-1; TRBD2 aligns across 10 bases. The germline V gene has CDR1 DFQATT and CDR2 SNEGSKA (reference sequence). V lost 3 bases, J lost 5 bases, and 7 bases stayed unmatched. This CDR3 has 15 residues. CDR3 bases: TGCAGTGCTAGGCCACTAGCGGGATCCCACAATGAGCAGTTCTTC. It specifies CSARPLAGSHNEQFF.

V gene TRBV5-4 combines with J gene TRBJ2-2; D is uncertain. The CDR3 totals 16 residues. Germline-derived CDR1 and CDR2 are SGHNT and YYREEE (reference sequence). The germline V and J ends were trimmed by 3 bases and 4 bases, with 16 bases remaining between them. CDR3: CASSSGTLTGTGELFF. The CDR3 DNA sequence: TGTGCCAGCAGCTCGGGCACCTTAACGGGCACCGGGGAGCTGTTTTTT.

The chain employs TRBV28 and TRBJ1-5; 9 bases map to TRBD1. V shed 5 bases, J shed 7 bases, and the junction held 9 bases outside the gene matches. The germline CDR1 and CDR2 sequences are MDHEN and SYDVKM. There are 15 residues in the CDR3. DNA for the CDR3: TGTGCCAGCAGTCCCTCAACAGGGGGCAGACAGCCCCAGCATTTT. Translation: CASSPSTGGRQPQHF.

The genes are TRBV4-3 and TRBJ2-2; D unresolved. The CDR3 runs to 12 residues. Trimming took 0 bases from V and 8 from J, leaving 4 bases between them. Germline V CDR1 and CDR2: LGHNA, YSLEER. The DNA for the CDR3 is TGCGCCAGCAGCCAAGATGCGGGGGAGCTGTTTTTT. Amino acid sequence: CASSQDAGELFF.

V and J are TRBV14 and TRBJ2-7, with 8 bases fitting TRBD1. Trimming cost V 1 base and J 4 bases; bases outside gene matches: 6. CDR3 length: 15 amino acids. Germline assignment: CDR1 SGHDN and CDR2 FVKESK. The CDR3 DNA reads as TGTGCCAGCAGCCAAGGGCAGGGGGCTAATTACGAGCAGTACTTC. It codes for CASSQGQGANYEQYF.

This chain's CDR3 is CASSPGQVHEQFF. CDR3 coding DNA: TGTGCCAGCAGTCCCGGGCAGGTGCATGAGCAGTTCTTC. This rearrangement joins TRBV27 to TRBJ2-1; no definite D call. V was shortened by 5 bases and J by 8 bases, with 13 bases between the two germline ends. Germline V gene sequence: CDR1 MNHEY, CDR2 SMNVEV (reference sequence). The CDR3 is 13 amino acids.

V is TRBV20-1 and J is TRBJ2-5; 10 nucleotides agree with TRBD2. The CDR3 runs to 15 residues. Trimming removed 0 bases from V and 4 bases from J; junction bases left unmatched: 5. Looked up from germline, CDR1 is DFQATT and CDR2 is SNEGSKA (reference sequence). CDR3 region: CSARDPSGRGETQYF. The CDR3 DNA is TGCAGTGCTAGAGATCCCAGCGGGAGGGGAGAGACCCAGTACTTC.

The chain uses TRBV20-1 and TRBJ1-5, with 9 bases aligning to TRBD1. This CDR3 is built from 14 residues. In germline, CDR1 is DFQATT, CDR2 SNEGSKA (reference sequence). With 6 bases clipped from V and 6 bases from J, the junction kept 9 bases outside the gene matches. CDR3 sequence (DNA): TGCAGTGCGCCCGGGACAGGGTATAGTCAGCCCCAGCATTTT. Encoded protein: CSAPGTGYSQPQHF.

In this sample, this clonotype turned up once. The J gene is TRBJ1-2, the V gene TRBV5-1, with 7 bases aligning to TRBD1. Trimming took 0 bases from V and 4 from J; bases not matched to a gene: 6. Germline V CDR1 and CDR2: SGHRS, YFSETQ. This CDR3 region has 15 residues. As DNA, the CDR3 is TGCGCCAGCAGCTTGGCCGGGGACAGACCCTATGGCTACACCTTC. Translation gives CASSLAGDRPYGYTF.

The rearrangement links TRBV12-3 or TRBV12-4 to TRBJ2-3, with 14 bases fitting TRBD2. The CDR3 sequence is 17 residues long. V shed 5 bases and J 3 bases; nucleotides not matched to a gene: 7. In DNA form, the CDR3 reads TGTGCCAGCAGTCCCGGGACTAGCGGGAGTTTAACAGATACGCAGTATTTT. Its protein product is CASSPGTSGSLTDTQYF.

The J gene is TRBJ2-1, the V gene TRBV12-3 or TRBV12-4; TRBD2 matches 11 bases. The CDR3 contains 15 residues. With 6 bases clipped from V and 7 bases from J, the junction kept 8 bases outside the gene matches. CDR3 region: CASSLTSGSRNEQFF. CDR3 in DNA: TGTGCCAGCAGCCTTACTAGCGGGAGTAGGAATGAGCAGTTCTTC.

The V call is TRBV25-1, the J call TRBJ1-2, with D possibly matching TRBD1 (6 bases). V shed 3 bases and J shed 8 bases, with 25 bases lying between them. This CDR3 contains 17 residues. CDR1 MGHDK and CDR2 SYGVNS come from the germline V gene. CDR3 in amino acids: CASSDPHAPQGYIGYTF. Written as DNA, the CDR3 is TGTGCCAGCAGTGACCCTCATGCTCCACAGGGTTATATAGGCTACACCTTC.

The V call is TRBV7-2, the J call TRBJ2-1; 9 bases line up with TRBD2. The CDR3 spans 15 residues. The junction had 8 bases not matched to a gene; V was cut back by 3 bases and J by 8 bases. The V gene's germline CDR1 is SGHTA and CDR2 FQGNSA. The CDR3: CASSFTLAGRDEQFF. The CDR3, as DNA: TGTGCCAGCAGCTTCACACTAGCGGGTCGGGATGAGCAGTTCTTC.

The DNA of the CDR3 is TGTGCCAGCAGGGGACAGGGGCGGTACGAGCAGTACTTC. Translation: CASRGQGRYEQYF. This chain links TRBV25-1 with TRBJ2-7, with 10 bases matching TRBD1. CDR1 is MGHDK and CDR2 is SYGVNS in the germline V gene. Germline trimming cut 6 bases from V and 4 bases from J; bases unmatched to any gene: 3. The CDR3 totals 13 residues.

CDR3 sequence reads: CASSLSGQGRLDGYTF. CDR3 in DNA: TGTGCCAGCAGTTTATCTGGACAGGGGAGATTGGATGGCTACACCTTC. This chain links TRBV28 with TRBJ1-2; 9 bases line up with TRBD1. The CDR3 consists of 16 residues. V lost 1 base and J lost 6; bases outside the gene matches: 9. Germline-derived CDR1 and CDR2 are MDHEN and SYDVKM.